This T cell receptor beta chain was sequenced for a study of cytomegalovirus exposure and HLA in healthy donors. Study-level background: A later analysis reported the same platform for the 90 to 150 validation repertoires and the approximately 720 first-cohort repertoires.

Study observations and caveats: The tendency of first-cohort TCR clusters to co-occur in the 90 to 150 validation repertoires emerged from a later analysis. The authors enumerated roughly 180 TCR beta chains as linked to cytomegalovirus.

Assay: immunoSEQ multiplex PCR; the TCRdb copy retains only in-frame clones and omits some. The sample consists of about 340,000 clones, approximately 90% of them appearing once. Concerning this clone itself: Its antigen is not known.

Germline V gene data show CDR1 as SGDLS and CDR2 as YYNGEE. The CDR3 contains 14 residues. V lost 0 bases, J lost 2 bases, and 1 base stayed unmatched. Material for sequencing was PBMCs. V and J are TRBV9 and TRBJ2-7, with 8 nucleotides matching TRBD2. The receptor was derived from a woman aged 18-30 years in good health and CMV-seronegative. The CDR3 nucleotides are TGTGCCAGCAGCGTAGGAGCGGGAGCCTACGAGCAGTACTTC. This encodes CASSVGAGAYEQYF.